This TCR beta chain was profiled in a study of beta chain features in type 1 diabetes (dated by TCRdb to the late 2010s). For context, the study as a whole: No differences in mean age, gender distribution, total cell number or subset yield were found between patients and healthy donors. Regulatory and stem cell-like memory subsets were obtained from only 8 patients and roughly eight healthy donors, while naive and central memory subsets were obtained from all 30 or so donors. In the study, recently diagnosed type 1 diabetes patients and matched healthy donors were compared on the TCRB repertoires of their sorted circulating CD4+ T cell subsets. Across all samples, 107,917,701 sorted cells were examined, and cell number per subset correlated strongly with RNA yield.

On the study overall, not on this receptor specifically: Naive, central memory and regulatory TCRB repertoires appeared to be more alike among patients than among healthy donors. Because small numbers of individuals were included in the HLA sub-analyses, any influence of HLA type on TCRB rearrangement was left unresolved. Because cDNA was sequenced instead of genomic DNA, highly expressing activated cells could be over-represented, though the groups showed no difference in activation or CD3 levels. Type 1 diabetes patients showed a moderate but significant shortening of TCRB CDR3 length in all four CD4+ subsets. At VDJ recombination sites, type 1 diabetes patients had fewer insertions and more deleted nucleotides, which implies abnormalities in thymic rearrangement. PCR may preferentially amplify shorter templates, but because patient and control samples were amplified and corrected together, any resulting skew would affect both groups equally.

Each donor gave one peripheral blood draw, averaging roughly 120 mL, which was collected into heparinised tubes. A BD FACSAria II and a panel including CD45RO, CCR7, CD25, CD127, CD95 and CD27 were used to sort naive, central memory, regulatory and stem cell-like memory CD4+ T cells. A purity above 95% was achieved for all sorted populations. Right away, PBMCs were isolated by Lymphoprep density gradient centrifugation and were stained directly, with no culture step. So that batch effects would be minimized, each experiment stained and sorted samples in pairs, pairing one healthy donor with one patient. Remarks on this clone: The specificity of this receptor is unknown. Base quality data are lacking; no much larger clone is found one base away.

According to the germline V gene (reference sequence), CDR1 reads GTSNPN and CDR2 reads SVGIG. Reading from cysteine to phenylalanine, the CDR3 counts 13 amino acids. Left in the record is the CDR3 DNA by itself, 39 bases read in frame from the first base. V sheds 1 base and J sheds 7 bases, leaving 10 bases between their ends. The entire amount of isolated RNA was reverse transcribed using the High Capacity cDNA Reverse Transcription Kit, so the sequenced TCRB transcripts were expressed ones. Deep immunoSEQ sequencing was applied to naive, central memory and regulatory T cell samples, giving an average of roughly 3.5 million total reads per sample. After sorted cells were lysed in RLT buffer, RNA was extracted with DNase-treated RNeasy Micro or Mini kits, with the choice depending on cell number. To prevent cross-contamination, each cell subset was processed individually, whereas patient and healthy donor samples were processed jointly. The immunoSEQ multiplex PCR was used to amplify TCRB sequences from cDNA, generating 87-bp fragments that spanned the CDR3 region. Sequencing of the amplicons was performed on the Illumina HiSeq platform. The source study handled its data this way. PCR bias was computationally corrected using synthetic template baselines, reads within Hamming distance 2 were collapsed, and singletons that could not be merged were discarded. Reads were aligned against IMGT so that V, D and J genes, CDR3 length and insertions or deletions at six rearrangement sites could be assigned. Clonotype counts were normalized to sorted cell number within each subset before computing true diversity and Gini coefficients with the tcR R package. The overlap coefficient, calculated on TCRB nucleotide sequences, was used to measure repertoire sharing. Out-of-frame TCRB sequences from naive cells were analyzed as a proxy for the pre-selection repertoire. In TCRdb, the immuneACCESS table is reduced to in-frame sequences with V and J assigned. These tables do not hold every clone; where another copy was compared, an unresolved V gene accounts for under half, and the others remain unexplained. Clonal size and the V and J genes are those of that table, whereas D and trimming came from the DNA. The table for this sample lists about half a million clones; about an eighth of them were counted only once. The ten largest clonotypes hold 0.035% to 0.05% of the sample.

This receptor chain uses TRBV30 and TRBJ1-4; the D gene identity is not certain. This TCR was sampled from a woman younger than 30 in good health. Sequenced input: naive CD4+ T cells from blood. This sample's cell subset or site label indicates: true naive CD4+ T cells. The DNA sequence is TGTGCCTGGAGTGAAACGGATCTTGAAAAACTGTTTTTT. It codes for CAWSETDLEKLFF. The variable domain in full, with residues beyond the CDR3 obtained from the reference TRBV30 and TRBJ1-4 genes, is SQTIHQWPATLVQPVGSPLSLECTVEGTSNPNLYWYRQAAGRGLQLLFYSVGIGQISSEVPQNLSASRPQDRQFILSSKKLLLSDSGFYLCAWSETDLEKLFFGSGTQLSVL.